Listed below are T cell receptor beta chains from one sample, sequenced in a study of blood T cell repertoires in COVID-19. The data were produced by immunoSEQ multiplex PCR, yet TCRdb's version contains in-frame clones alone and is incomplete. The table has around 180,000 clones, under 85% seen once; the top ten hold around a sixth. The sample was peripheral blood. Receptors originate from a man between 60 and 75 years old with active or convalescent COVID-19. Each CDR3 is given with its conserved first and last residue. The order of the fields is clone size, V gene, CDR3 length, CDR3 protein. A clone size is listed for some rows: how often the clone was seen (once, few, many), or a class if it is expanded.

>once|TRBV9|14
CASSVGAAYNEQFF
>.|TRBV28|15
CASSLVRGGNQPQHF
>few|TRBV7-2|15
CASSLTRWGVETQYF
>.|TRBV5-4|14
CASSLVQGAYEQYF
>.|TRBV15|14
CATSSRTDNSPLHF
>many|TRBV4-3|19
CASSQDPDPRGQVHNEQFF
>.|TRBV19|14
CASSISSANYGYTF
>.|TRBV6-2/TRBV6-3|12
CASSLLAVEQYF
>.|TRBV5-1|15
CASSLGQGFTYEQYF
>once|TRBV7-2|14
CASSLEGGTGELFF
>.|TRBV19|16
CATLPGGSSGANVLTF
>.|TRBV4-1|17
CASSQDANRGRGQPQHF
>.|TRBV28|16
CASSSQANPSGNTIYF
>.|TRBV5-4|15
CASSSLAGAGETQYF
>once|TRBV5-5|15
CASSSRTGVGETQYF
>.|TRBV28|12
CATGQGRYGYTF
>.|TRBV5-8|16
CASSLAGRGIGNTIYF
>few|TRBV7-3|14
CASSLAGGGETQYF
>.|TRBV5-6|14
CASSLAGDTGELFF
>.|TRBV5-3|13
CARDGLAGVEQFF
>.|TRBV15|14
CATSLLGGEETQYF
>.|TRBV9|14
CASSAGGRTDTQYF
>.|TRBV29-1|12
CSVETMNTEAFF
>few|TRBV7-9|14
CASSRASGGETQYF
>.|TRBV5-4|16
CASSTRTSGSAYEQYF